The 22 T cell receptor beta chains below were found in one sample sequenced in a study of cytomegalovirus exposure and HLA in healthy donors. Primers for the PCR totalled 60 Vbeta and 13 Jbeta. Libraries were prepared by immunoSEQ multiplex PCR; TCRdb keeps only in-frame clonotypes and omits some of them. Here the sample spans about 160,000 clones, approximately 81% being singletons. Sequencing was performed on PBMCs. These receptors came from a female donor in good health and CMV-seronegative.

This chain connects TRBV6-5 to TRBJ2-5; the match to TRBD2 covers 8 bases. V lost 8 bases, J lost 2 bases, and 4 bases stayed unmatched. The CDR3 is 13 amino acids. Germline values: CDR1 MNHEY, CDR2 SVGAGI. This chain's CDR3 is CASSGGLQETQYF. CDR3 DNA sequence: TGTGCCAGCTCGGGGGGGTTACAAGAGACCCAGTACTTC.

This clone was found once. The sample has other DNA sequences that encode this CDR3 too. The CDR3 loop is CASSRGGGTDTQYF. The CDR3, as DNA: TGTGCCAGCAGCCGCGGCGGGGGGACAGATACGCAGTATTTT. The V and J genes are TRBV7-9 and TRBJ2-3, with 8 bases that match TRBD2. The CDR3 has 14 residues. CDR1 is SEHNR and CDR2 is FQNEAQ in the germline V gene (reference sequence). Unmatched junction bases numbered 4, after V lost 5 bases and J lost 3 bases. Using reference TRBV7-9 and TRBJ2-3 for the parts outside the CDR3, the full variable domain is DTGVSQNPRHKITKRGQNVTFRCDPISEHNRLYWYRQTLGQGPEFLTYFQNEAQLEKSRLLSDRFSAERPKGSFSTLEIQRTEQGDSAMYLCASSRGGGTDTQYFGPGTRLTVL.

V usage is TRBV25-1 and J usage is TRBJ1-1; TRBD1 aligns across 9 bases. Germline CDR1 MGHDK, CDR2 SYGVNS. The V segment lost 4 bases and the J segment 11 bases; nucleotides outside the gene matches: 11. This CDR3 is 14 amino acids long. Written as DNA, the CDR3 is TGTGCCAGCAGTGCCGCCGGGACAGGGAGTCGGGCTTTCTTT. Protein product: CASSAAGTGSRAFF.

This chain links TRBV7-3 with TRBJ1-6; no definite D call. The V end was cut by 1 base, the J end by 6 bases, with 7 bases between. CDR3 size: 14 residues. Per the germline V gene, CDR1 is SGHTA and CDR2 is FQGTGA. Here the CDR3 DNA reads TGTGCCAGCAGCTTAAGAGCGGCTAATTCACCCCTCCACTTT. It translates to CASSLRAANSPLHF.

The CDR3 nucleotides are TGTGCCAGCAGCCTTCTAGCGGGGGATGGAAATACGCAGTATTTT. This sequence encodes CASSLLAGDGNTQYF. This chain uses TRBV7-3 with TRBJ2-3; 10 bases are a match to TRBD2. Germline V gives CDR1 SGHTA, CDR2 FQGTGA. The CDR3 spans 15 residues. The junction had 9 bases not matched to a gene; V was cut back by 5 bases and J by 7 bases.

This rearrangement joins TRBV6-5 to TRBJ2-5; 7 bases align to TRBD2. Trimming took 6 bases from V and 7 from J; bases not matched to a gene: 14. CDR3 length: 15 residues. Germline values: CDR1 MNHEY, CDR2 SVGAGI. CDR3 residues: CASSSTGGGWGTQYF. DNA of the CDR3: TGTGCCAGCAGCTCCACCGGCGGGGGATGGGGGACCCAGTACTTC.

The rearrangement uses TRBV30 and TRBJ1-5; D is possibly TRBD1 (5 bases). The V and J ends lost 0 bases and 2 bases respectively, with 14 bases between them. The CDR3 spans 16 residues. Germline V lookup: CDR1 GTSNPN, CDR2 SVGIG (reference sequence). CDR3 loop: CAWSVRSSGRNQPQHF. The CDR3 DNA reads TGTGCCTGGAGTGTACGGTCGTCAGGGCGCAATCAGCCCCAGCATTTT.

The V call is TRBV5-1, the J call TRBJ2-7; TRBD2 aligns across 13 bases. The V gene's germline CDR1 is SGHRS and CDR2 YFSETQ. CDR3 length equals 18 residues. V lost 1 base and J lost 0; bases outside the gene matches: 7. The CDR3 DNA reads TGCGCCAGCAGCTTGTCGACTAGCGGGGGGCTTTCCTCCTACGAGCAGTACTTC. As protein: CASSLSTSGGLSSYEQYF.

This clone was counted between two and nine times. The rearrangement uses TRBV6-5 and TRBJ2-1, with 7 bases fitting TRBD1. Germline V lookup: CDR1 MNHEY, CDR2 SVGAGI. The CDR3 runs 14 residues. V lost 8 bases and J lost 7; bases outside the gene matches: 11. CDR3 sequence: CASCPSGRGNEQFF. As DNA, the CDR3 is TGTGCCAGCTGCCCCTCCGGCAGGGGGAATGAGCAGTTCTTC.

The gene calls are TRBV6-5 and TRBJ1-2; D is unresolved. Germline V CDR1 and CDR2: MNHEY, SVGAGI. The CDR3 has 14 amino acids. V shed 2 bases and J shed 0 bases, with 7 bases lying between them. The CDR3 reads CASSYAAANYGYTF. CDR3 nucleotide sequence: TGTGCCAGCAGTTACGCAGCGGCTAACTATGGCTACACCTTC.

V is TRBV7-3 and J is TRBJ2-5, with D perhaps matching TRBD2 (6 bases). V was trimmed by 0 bases and J by 3 bases, leaving 14 bases between them. The CDR3 covers 16 residues. The germline gives CDR1 SGHTA, CDR2 FQGTGA. The CDR3 reads CASSLTRGSLKETQYF. CDR3 sequence (DNA): TGTGCCAGCAGCTTAACCCGGGGGAGTCTGAAAGAGACCCAGTACTTC.

This chain joins TRBV28 and TRBJ2-5, with a weak D call TRBD2 (6 bases). Germline V gives CDR1 MDHEN, CDR2 SYDVKM. The V gene lost 7 bases and the J gene lost 5 bases, with 14 bases spanning the gap. The CDR3 contains 13 residues. CDR3 loop: CASTRGKRETQYF. CDR3 nucleotide sequence: TGTGCCAGCACACGGGGGAAGAGGGAGACCCAGTACTTC.

The chain couples TRBV18 to TRBJ2-1, with a weak D call TRBD2 (6 bases). Germline V gene data show CDR1 as KGHSH and CDR2 as LQKENI. Trimming removed 0 bases at V and 5 bases at J, with 11 bases between. The CDR3 is 15 residues long. CDR3 residues: CASSPPGGPNNEQFF. Here the CDR3 DNA reads TGTGCCAGCTCACCACCGGGGGGTCCGAACAATGAGCAGTTCTTC.

The gene calls are TRBV7-3 and TRBJ1-1; D gene unclear. This CDR3 has 13 residues. Trimming left V 4 bases short and J 5 bases short, with 11 bases between. Per germline, CDR1 SGHTA and CDR2 FQGTGA. The CDR3 spells CASSSNLKTEAFF. In DNA, the CDR3 is TGTGCCAGCAGCTCTAACCTCAAAACTGAAGCTTTCTTT.

V usage is TRBV4-1 and J usage is TRBJ1-5; D call uncertain. This CDR3 has 15 amino acids. Germline CDR1 is MGHRA and CDR2 is YSYEKL. V was shortened by 0 bases and J by 5 bases, with 11 bases between the two germline ends. The CDR3 coding sequence is TGCGCCAGCAGCCAAGAGCGAGGGCGGTATCAGCCCCAGCATTTT. Translating it yields CASSQERGRYQPQHF.

A single count supports this clone. The V call is TRBV27, the J call TRBJ1-1; D unclear. The ends were cut back, 2 bases at V and 5 bases at J, with 15 bases in the middle. The CDR3 totals 15 residues. Germline V gives CDR1 MNHEY, CDR2 SMNVEV (reference sequence). This chain's CDR3 is CASSLTRLARTEAFF. The CDR3 DNA follows: TGTGCCAGCAGTTTAACTCGCCTGGCGAGGACTGAAGCTTTCTTT.

A few counts support this clone. The V call is TRBV7-9, the J call TRBJ2-3; 8 positions match TRBD2. The V and J ends lost 4 bases and 6 bases, in that order; junction bases with no gene match: 15. The CDR3 is 17 amino acids. Germline V gene data show CDR1 as SEHNR and CDR2 as FQNEAQ (reference sequence). For the CDR3, the DNA is TGTGCCAGCAGCTCCGCCCTGGGGCGGGGGGCCCCGGATACGCAGTATTTT. This gives the protein CASSSALGRGAPDTQYF. Variable domain in full (rest from reference TRBV7-9 and TRBJ2-3): DTGVSQNPRHKITKRGQNVTFRCDPISEHNRLYWYRQTLGQGPEFLTYFQNEAQLEKSRLLSDRFSAERPKGSFSTLEIQRTEQGDSAMYLCASSSALGRGAPDTQYFGPGTRLTVL.

The chain employs TRBV7-2 and TRBJ1-2, with 10 positions matching TRBD1. Germline trimming cut 1 base from V and 6 bases from J; bases unmatched to any gene: 2. The CDR3 covers 14 residues. Germline V gene sequence: CDR1 SGHTA, CDR2 FQGNSA. CDR3 residues: CASSLGGTGDGYTF. The CDR3 bases are TGTGCCAGCAGCTTAGGGGGGACAGGGGATGGCTACACCTTC. Variable domain in full (rest from reference TRBV7-2 and TRBJ1-2): GAGVSQSPSNKVTEKGKDVELRCDPISGHTALYWYRQSLGQGLEFLIYFQGNSAPDKSGLPSDRFSAERTGGSVSTLTIQRTQQEDSAVYLCASSLGGTGDGYTFGSGTRLTVV.

The rearrangement joins TRBV6-5 to TRBJ2-7, with 7 bases identical to TRBD1. Germline V gene sequence: CDR1 MNHEY, CDR2 SVGAGI. J was trimmed by 3 bases and V by 6 bases; bases with no gene match: 8. The CDR3 length is 14 residues. In nucleotides, the CDR3 is TGTGCCAGCAGCCCAACAGGGGTTTACTACGAGCAGTACTTC. This codes for CASSPTGVYYEQYF.

In this sample, this clone turned up a few times. As DNA, the CDR3 is TGTGCCAGCAGCCCTACTAGACTAGCGGGGGGTGTGGAGACCCAGTACTTC. Translation gives CASSPTRLAGGVETQYF. The chain is built from TRBV7-2 and TRBJ2-5; 13 bases agree with TRBD2. This CDR3 region has 17 residues. V lost 5 bases to trimming and J lost 5 bases; unmatched junction nucleotides: 11. Looked up from germline, CDR1 is SGHTA and CDR2 is FQGNSA.

This clone occurred once. The gene calls are TRBV9 and TRBJ1-3; unclear D gene. Trimming pared 2 bases from V and 0 bases from J, leaving 9 bases between. The CDR3 has 15 amino acids. CDR1 SGDLS and CDR2 YYNGEE come from the germline V gene. Here the CDR3 reads CASSVRPSSGNTIYF. In DNA, the CDR3 is TGTGCCAGCAGCGTCCGGCCTAGCTCTGGAAACACCATATATTTT.

This sequence joins TRBV5-1 and TRBJ2-1; 15 bases match TRBD2. After removal of 3 bases from V and 7 bases from J, the junction contained 8 bases not matched to a gene. CDR1 and CDR2 (germline): SGHRS, YFSETQ. This CDR3 comprises 17 residues. CDR3 DNA: TGCGCCAGCAGCTCCGGGACTAGCGGGAGGTGGGGGAATGAGCAGTTCTTC. Its translation: CASSSGTSGRWGNEQFF.